The 17 T cell receptor beta chains below were found in one sample sequenced in a study of blood T cell repertoires in COVID-19. This table comes from immunoSEQ multiplex PCR, and its TCRdb copy is limited to in-frame clones, with some not included. The sample lists 370,000 or so clones, around 84% occurring once. The specimen sequenced was peripheral blood. The receptors shown here come from a human donor with acute or convalescent COVID-19. The donor label of this sample is uncertain.

The CDR3: CAWSVSAEQFF. The CDR3 coding sequence is TGTGCCTGGAGTGTTTCCGCGGAGCAGTTCTTC. V is TRBV30 and J is TRBJ2-1; the D is unclear. The CDR3 is made up of 11 amino acids. V lost 0 bases to trimming and J lost 10 bases, with 7 bases between them. CDR1 GTSNPN and CDR2 SVGIG come from the germline V gene (reference sequence).

Comments on this clone: Other nucleotide sequences from this sample produce the same CDR3. In nucleotides, the CDR3 is TGTGCCAGCAGCGGACAGTATAGCAATCAGCCCCAGCATTTT. It specifies CASSGQYSNQPQHF. The chain joins TRBV2 to TRBJ1-5; the D gene is possibly TRBD1 (6 bases). The germline V and J ends were trimmed by 6 bases and 0 bases, with 9 bases remaining between them. This CDR3 has 14 residues. CDR1 is SNHLY, CDR2 FYNNEI, per germline. The complete variable domain, with remaining parts taken from reference TRBV2 and TRBJ1-5, reads EPEVTQTPSHQVTQMGQEVILRCVPISNHLYFYWYRQILGQKVEFLVSFYNNEISEKSEIFDDQFSVERPDGSNFTLKIRSTKLEDSAMYFCASSGQYSNQPQHFGDGTRLSIL.

This chain uses TRBV5-6 with TRBJ1-5; no reliable D call. V lost 2 bases and J 0 bases, leaving 9 bases between the germline ends. Germline V lookup: CDR1 SGHDT, CDR2 YYEEEE. This CDR3 comprises 15 residues. CDR3 DNA: TGTGCCAGCAGCTTAAACGGGGATAGCAATCAGCCCCAGCATTTT. Its translation: CASSLNGDSNQPQHF.

The chain is built from TRBV5-1 and TRBJ2-2; 8 nucleotides line up with TRBD1. Germline CDR1 SGHRS, CDR2 YFSETQ. J gave up 6 bases and V 5 bases, and 12 bases lay outside the gene matches. CDR3 length equals 16 residues. In DNA form, the CDR3 reads TGCGCCAGCAGTCCCCTCAGGGGGCCGGGGGCCGGGGAGCTGTTTTTT. It encodes CASSPLRGPGAGELFF. Supplemented by reference TRBV5-1 and TRBJ2-2, the full variable domain reads KAGVTQTPRYLIKTRGQQVTLSCSPISGHRSVSWYQQTPGQGLQFLFEYFSETQRNKGNFPGRFSGRQFSNSRSEMNVSTLELGDSALYLCASSPLRGPGAGELFFGEGSRLTVL.

The rearrangement uses TRBV15 and TRBJ2-1; 12 bases map to TRBD2. The V gene's germline CDR1 is LNHNV and CDR2 YYDKDF (reference sequence). CDR3 length: 14 amino acids. The ends lost 6 bases at V and 6 bases at J; junction bases unmatched: 3. CDR3 coding DNA: TGTGCCACCAGGCTGACTAGCGGGAGCAATGAGCAGTTCTTC. It codes for CATRLTSGSNEQFF. Looking up the rest from reference TRBV15 and TRBJ2-1 gives the full variable domain: DAMVIQNPRYQVTQFGKPVTLSCSQTLNHNVMYWYQQKSSQAPKLLFHYYDKDFNNEADTPDNFQSRRPNTSFCFLDIRSPGLGDTAMYLCATRLTSGSNEQFFGPGTRLTVL.

V usage is TRBV6-2 or TRBV6-3 and J usage is TRBJ1-3, with a weak D call TRBD1 (5 bases). Germline V gene sequence: CDR1 MNHEY, CDR2 SVGEGT. V dropped 5 bases and J dropped 0 bases, with 8 bases sitting between them. CDR3 length equals 14 residues. The CDR3 DNA reads TGTGCCAGCAGTACAGGCAGCTCTGGAAACACCATATATTTT. Residues: CASSTGSSGNTIYF.

This rearrangement joins TRBV18 to TRBJ1-3; D is perhaps TRBD1 (5 bases). Germline loops: CDR1 KGHSH, CDR2 LQKENI. CDR3 length: 18 residues. Deletions cut 3 bases from V and 2 bases from J, with 20 bases between. The CDR3: CASSPFNRGASTGNTIYF. The CDR3, as DNA: TGTGCCAGCTCACCTTTTAATAGGGGCGCATCGACTGGAAACACCATATATTTT.

CDR3 bases: TGTGCCAGCAGCCCCGGGGGTACCTACGAGCAGTACTTC. It specifies CASSPGGTYEQYF. The V call is TRBV3-1 (or the pseudogene TRBV3-2), the J call TRBJ2-7; possible D gene TRBD2, 6 bases. Trimming left V 4 bases short and J 2 bases short, with 9 bases between. The CDR3 contains 13 residues. The germline V gene has CDR1 LGHDT and CDR2 YNNKEL (reference sequence).

V is TRBV15 and J is TRBJ1-5, with 8 positions matching TRBD1. CDR1 is LNHNV, CDR2 YYDKDF, per germline (reference sequence). Trimming removed 0 bases from V and 0 bases from J; junction bases left unmatched: 16. This CDR3 region has 21 residues. CDR3 region: CATSRDRSRKQGGYSNQPQHF. CDR3 nucleotide sequence: TGTGCCACCAGCAGAGATCGAAGTCGGAAACAGGGGGGCTATAGCAATCAGCCCCAGCATTTT.

With respect to this clone: The sample contains more than one DNA sequence encoding this CDR3. The chain couples TRBV3-1 (or the pseudogene TRBV3-2) to TRBJ2-1; no reliable D call. This CDR3 is 12 amino acids long. V gave up 3 bases and J gave up 6 bases, with 6 bases separating them. Germline values: CDR1 LGHDT, CDR2 YNNKEL (reference sequence). The CDR3 DNA reads as TGTGCCAGCAGCCAGACGGGCAATGAGCAGTTCTTC. This encodes CASSQTGNEQFF.

V is TRBV6-5 and J is TRBJ1-1; no reliable D call. Trimming stripped 5 bases from V and 5 bases from J, with 9 bases between. This CDR3 spans 12 amino acids. Germline CDR1 reads MNHEY; CDR2 reads SVGAGI. The CDR3 nucleotides read TGTGCCAGCAGTCAGACAAGGACTGAAGCTTTCTTT. This sequence encodes CASSQTRTEAFF.

This sequence joins TRBV10-2 and TRBJ1-1, with 7 positions matching TRBD1. Trimming removed 4 bases from V and 3 bases from J; junction bases left unmatched: 8. Germline V CDR1 and CDR2: WSHSY, SAAADI. The CDR3 contains 15 residues. The CDR3 nucleotides are TGCGCCAGCAGTGGACAGGGTGGCTCGGACACTGAAGCTTTCTTT. The encoded protein is CASSGQGGSDTEAFF.

This clone was counted between two and nine times. The rearrangement uses TRBV27 and TRBJ2-1; 10 bases line up with TRBD2. V lost 6 bases and J lost 4; bases outside the gene matches: 12. The CDR3 loop spans 17 amino acids. Germline V gene data show CDR1 as MNHEY and CDR2 as SMNVEV (reference sequence). CDR3 sequence reads: CASRPGLATSVYNEQFF. CDR3 DNA: TGTGCCAGCAGACCGGGACTAGCGACGTCGGTTTACAATGAGCAGTTCTTC.

The rearrangement joins TRBV5-8 to TRBJ1-1, with D uncertain. The CDR3 has 14 residues. Germline lookup yields CDR1 SGHTS and CDR2 YDEGEE. The ends were cut back, 2 bases at V and 0 bases at J, with 8 bases in the middle. In DNA form, the CDR3 reads TGTGCCAGCAGCTTTTTGACATTGAACACTGAAGCTTTCTTT. Encoded protein: CASSFLTLNTEAFF.

This clone is a singleton in its sample. V is TRBV6-4 and J is TRBJ2-3; 11 nucleotides agree with TRBD2. V lost 2 bases to trimming and J lost 4 bases; unmatched junction nucleotides: 2. The CDR3 extends over 15 amino acids. Germline-derived CDR1 and CDR2 are MRHNA and SNTAGT. CDR3 nucleotide sequence: TGTGCCAGCAGTGACACTAGCGGGAGCCCAGATACGCAGTATTTT. It codes for CASSDTSGSPDTQYF.

The CDR3 is CASSVAPGDTYEQYF. The CDR3 bases are TGTGCCAGCAGCGTAGCCCCGGGGGATACCTACGAGCAGTACTTC. The V call is TRBV9, the J call TRBJ2-7, with D perhaps TRBD2 (6 bases). V dropped 0 bases and J dropped 2 bases, with 12 bases sitting between them. CDR1 and CDR2 (germline): SGDLS, YYNGEE. This CDR3 is built from 15 residues.

V and J are TRBV19 and TRBJ2-7; TRBD1 agrees at 9 bases. Trimming at V came to 5 bases and at J to 6 bases, leaving 8 bases not matched to a gene. The CDR3 runs to 14 residues. Germline V CDR1 and CDR2: LNHDA, SQIVND (reference sequence). The CDR3 DNA is TGTGCCAGTAGTCGGCCGGGACAGGGCCTCGAGCAGTACTTC. The encoded protein is CASSRPGQGLEQYF.